The 18 T cell receptor beta chains below were found in one sample sequenced in a study of T cells in Graves' hyperthyroidism and ophthalmopathy. The investigators amplified TCR beta CDR3 regions from RNA transcripts. HTBI primers were used for first-round RT-PCR of the TCR CDR3. TCRdb independently ran MiXCR on the multiplex PCR reads; one entry per CDR3 protein. In the table there are more than 150,000 distinct CDR3 sequences, approximately 15% of which are singletons. The material sequenced was blood. Receptor source: a woman aged 50 to 65 with Graves' hyperthyroidism.

In this sample, this clonotype turned up many times. The CDR3 reads CASSSTNRGSTDTQYF. CDR3 DNA sequence: TGTGCCAGCAGTTCTACGAACAGGGGAAGCACAGATACGCAGTATTTT. The chain uses TRBV27 and TRBJ2-3, with 7 nucleotides matching TRBD1. CDR3 length equals 16 residues. The V and J ends lost 4 bases and 0 bases, in that order; junction bases with no gene match: 7. Germline values: CDR1 MNHEY, CDR2 SMNVEV (reference sequence).

This clonotype was picked up many times. This chain joins TRBV7-9 and TRBJ1-5, with TRBD1 matching 7 bases. Germline CDR1 SEHNR, CDR2 FQNEAQ (reference sequence). J gave up 5 bases and V 6 bases, and 7 bases lay outside the gene matches. This CDR3 has 14 amino acids. The DNA of the CDR3 is TGTGCCAGCAGTCGGCAGGGGGATCATCAGCCCCAGCATTTT. Residues: CASSRQGDHQPQHF.

Remarks on this clonotype: Just one base apart from a much larger clone, this may be a read error. The conserved phenylalanine or tryptophan normally closing the CDR3 is absent here, so this likely arose from a read error. The chain joins TRBV20-1 to TRBJ1-2; D call uncertain. Germline V gene lookup returns CDR1 DFQATT and CDR2 SNEGSKA (reference sequence). V lost 3 bases, J lost 4 bases, and 12 bases lay in between. The CDR3 runs to 13 residues. CDR3: CSASTPFSYGYTI. DNA for the CDR3: TGCAGTGCTAGTACGCCTTTTAGCTATGGCTACACCATC.

In its sample, this clonotype was seen many times. The chain carries TRBV10-2 and TRBJ1-2, with TRBD1 identical over 7 bases. V lost 10 bases and J lost 6; bases outside the gene matches: 20. Germline V gene data show CDR1 as WSHSY and CDR2 as SAAADI. This CDR3 contains 16 residues. CDR3 loop: CATWSGTAPKGNGYTF. CDR3 nucleotide sequence: TGCGCCACCTGGTCGGGGACAGCGCCGAAAGGGAATGGCTACACCTTC.

This clonotype occurred once. This may be a read error: a much more frequent sequence differs by one nucleotide. The chain uses TRBV5-4 and TRBJ1-1, with 7 bases aligning to TRBD1. The CDR3 is made up of 15 amino acids. Looked up from germline, CDR1 is SGHNT and CDR2 is YYREEE (reference sequence). The CDR3 DNA reads TGTGCCGGCAGCTGGGGGGACAGTAGGAACACTGAAGCTTTCTTT. Encoded protein: CAGSWGDSRNTEAFF.

As for this clonotype: This sequence may be a read error, since a much larger clone differs from it by one base. This rearrangement joins TRBV28 to TRBJ1-5; the match to TRBD1 covers 10 bases. The germline CDR1 and CDR2 sequences are MDHEN and SYDVKM. This CDR3 is built from 18 residues. The CDR3 loop is CASSLRDRGLRPNQLQHF. The CDR3 DNA reads TGTGCCAGCAGTTTACGCGACAGGGGGCTCCGTCCTAATCAGCTCCAGCATTTT. Filled out from reference TRBV28 and TRBJ1-5, the complete variable domain reads DVKVTQSSRYLVKRTGEKVFLECVQDMDHENMFWYRQDPGLGLRLIYFSYDVKMKEKGDIPEGYSVSREKKERFSLILESASTNQTSMYLCASSLRDRGLRPNQLQHFGDGTRLSIL.

This clonotype was found many times. The V gene is TRBV12-3 or TRBV12-4, the J gene TRBJ2-2, with a tentative D call TRBD2 (6 bases). This CDR3 has 14 residues. Trimming stripped 7 bases from V and 7 bases from J, with 16 bases between. The CDR3 here is CASNRGSGDGELFF. The CDR3 coding sequence is TGTGCCAGCAATCGGGGGTCGGGGGACGGGGAGCTGTTTTTT.

This clonotype was seen at least ten times. This chain connects TRBV6-1 to TRBJ1-3, with a weak D call TRBD1 (5 bases). V was trimmed by 7 bases and J by 0 bases, leaving 13 bases between them. This CDR3 comprises 15 residues. Germline CDR1 is MNHNS and CDR2 is SASEGT. As DNA, the CDR3 is TGTGCCAGCACCCCTCTGGGGGTCTCTGGAAACACCATATATTTT. Residues: CASTPLGVSGNTIYF.

This rearrangement joins TRBV20-1 to TRBJ2-1, with D hard to call. The V end was cut by 0 bases, the J end by 7 bases, with 10 bases between. Looked up from germline, CDR1 is DFQATT and CDR2 is SNEGSKA (reference sequence). The CDR3 sequence is 13 residues long. Here the CDR3 reads CSARDFPKNEQFF. The CDR3, as DNA: TGCAGTGCTAGAGATTTCCCTAAGAATGAGCAGTTCTTC.

This clonotype was seen ten or more times. The chain is built from TRBV19 and TRBJ2-1, with a weak D call TRBD2 (5 bases). Germline loops: CDR1 LNHDA, CDR2 SQIVND (reference sequence). V lost 4 bases to trimming and J lost 3 bases, with 10 bases between them. The CDR3 covers 14 residues. The DNA for the CDR3 is TGTGCCAGTAGTAAGACTATTAACTACAATGAGCAGTTCTTC. Amino acid sequence: CASSKTINYNEQFF.

This clonotype appeared many times. The CDR3 DNA reads as TGTGCCAGCAGCGTAGAGGGGGGCCACCTCCAGACCCAGTACTTC. Translated: CASSVEGGHLQTQYF. The V and J genes are TRBV9 and TRBJ2-5; the D gene could be TRBD1 or TRBD2 (6 bases each). The V end lost 0 bases, the J end lost 6 bases, and 15 bases lay between the germline ends. The CDR3 runs to 15 residues. Germline V gene lookup returns CDR1 SGDLS and CDR2 YYNGEE.

The table lists this clonotype with a few counts. The chain links TRBV4-2 to TRBJ2-1; 10 bases align to TRBD2. This CDR3 spans 15 amino acids. Germline-derived CDR1 and CDR2 are LGHNA and YNFKEQ. V was clipped by 4 bases and J by 4 bases; unmatched bases: 4. DNA of the CDR3: TGTGCCAGCAGCCCAGCGGGGGGGCGGTACAATGAGCAGTTCTTC. Its protein product is CASSPAGGRYNEQFF.

This chain links TRBV27 with TRBJ2-7, with TRBD1 matching 7 bases. Losses at the gene ends were 4 bases for V and 0 bases for J; bases not matched to a gene: 3. Per the germline V gene, CDR1 is MNHEY and CDR2 is SMNVEV (reference sequence). The CDR3 extends over 14 amino acids. In DNA form, the CDR3 reads TGTGCCAGCAGTTCGGGGACAGACTCCTACGAGCAGTACTTC. As protein: CASSSGTDSYEQYF.

The V gene is TRBV6-1, the J gene TRBJ2-7; D may be TRBD1 (6 bases). The CDR3 totals 15 residues. Germline V lookup: CDR1 MNHNS, CDR2 SASEGT. Trimming left V 4 bases short and J 2 bases short, with 15 bases between. The CDR3 reads CASSGPGQRPYEQYF. The CDR3 DNA follows: TGTGCCAGCAGTGGTCCGGGACAAAGACCCTACGAGCAGTACTTC.

The CDR3 here is CASSEIQNSNQPQHF. The DNA of the CDR3 is TGTGCCAGCAGTGAAATTCAGAATAGCAATCAGCCCCAGCATTTT. This chain uses TRBV2 with TRBJ1-5; no definite D call. CDR3 length: 15 residues. Germline V CDR1 and CDR2: SNHLY, FYNNEI. The V end was cut by 2 bases, the J end by 0 bases, with 8 bases between.

This clonotype was picked up a small number of times. This chain links TRBV12-3 or TRBV12-4 with TRBJ2-3; D might be TRBD2 (6 bases). Trimming removed 3 bases from V and 2 bases from J, with 15 bases in between. This CDR3 comprises 16 residues. Here the CDR3 reads CASSFGLARATDTQYF. CDR3 nucleotides: TGTGCCAGCAGTTTCGGGCTAGCGAGGGCCACAGATACGCAGTATTTT.

This clonotype was found many times. The rearrangement joins TRBV7-9 to TRBJ1-5; TRBD1 agrees at 8 bases. CDR3 length: 15 amino acids. Germline V gives CDR1 SEHNR, CDR2 FQNEAQ (reference sequence). V lost 5 bases, J lost 1 base, and 4 bases stayed unmatched. CDR3 bases: TGTGCCAGCAGCCCCCCAGGGGGCAGCAATCAGCCCCAGCATTTT. Amino acid sequence: CASSPPGGSNQPQHF.

This clonotype was seen repeatedly, ten times or more. This chain connects TRBV12-3 or TRBV12-4 to TRBJ1-3; no firm D call. Trimming stripped 5 bases from V and 0 bases from J, with 11 bases between. This CDR3 region has 15 residues. The CDR3 coding sequence is TGTGCCAGCAGTCGGGTGGGTGCCTCTGGAAACACCATATATTTT. Translation gives CASSRVGASGNTIYF.